These 19 T cell receptor beta chains came from one sample sequenced in a study of Graves' ophthalmopathy and Graves' hyperthyroidism. RNA transcripts were the source from which TCR beta CDR3 regions were amplified. First-round RT-PCR used HTBI primers; second-round multiplex PCR followed. TCRdb itself ran the multiplex PCR reads through MiXCR, one entry per CDR3 protein. The sample lists 300,000 to 500,000 distinct CDR3 sequences; just over 15% were seen once. Specimen: peripheral blood. All receptors derive from a woman between 18 and 29 years old with stable Graves' hyperthyroidism.

As for this clonotype: A much larger clone lies one base from this, so it may be a read error. J is TRBJ1-2 and V is TRBV25-1; no definite D call. Germline values: CDR1 MGHDK, CDR2 SYGVNS. The CDR3 extends over 11 amino acids. The CDR3 DNA is TGTGGCAGCAGTGAGAGCCGTGGCTACACCTTC. Protein sequence: CGSSESRGYTF.

On this clonotype itself: This may stem from a read error, because a much larger clone lies one nucleotide away. In this CDR3 the conserved last residue, phenylalanine or tryptophan, is missing, so a read error is likely. V gene TRBV20-1 combines with J gene TRBJ2-7; 10 nucleotides line up with TRBD2. The trim removed 5 bases at V and 5 bases at J, leaving 9 bases unmatched. The CDR3 is made up of 14 amino acids. Germline V lookup: CDR1 DFQATT, CDR2 SNEGSKA (reference sequence). In DNA, the CDR3 is TGCAGTGCTCTTCACGGGACTAGCGACCACGAGCAGTACTAC. Protein sequence: CSALHGTSDHEQYY.

Only a few counts were recorded for this clonotype. The chain employs TRBV20-1 and TRBJ1-1; perhaps TRBD1 as D (5 bases). V lost 0 bases to trimming and J lost 8 bases, with 13 bases between them. The CDR3 loop spans 13 amino acids. CDR1 and CDR2 from the germline V gene are DFQATT and SNEGSKA (reference sequence). CDR3 in amino acids: CSAREGVPYEAFF. For the CDR3, the DNA is TGCAGTGCTAGAGAGGGGGTCCCATACGAAGCTTTCTTT.

This clonotype was picked up a small number of times. This chain joins TRBV10-3 and TRBJ2-5; D is perhaps TRBD2 (5 bases). There are 14 residues in the CDR3. Germline CDR1 reads ENHRY; CDR2 reads SYGVKD. V shed 6 bases and J shed 7 bases, with 18 bases lying between them. The CDR3 loop reads CAISEGPSEGTQYF. CDR3 bases: TGTGCCATCAGCGAGGGCCCCTCCGAGGGGACCCAGTACTTC.

The sample holds many counts of this clonotype. V gene TRBV9 combines with J gene TRBJ2-7; 7 nucleotides match TRBD1. There are 14 residues in the CDR3. Germline V CDR1 and CDR2: SGDLS, YYNGEE. The V gene end was trimmed by 2 bases and the J gene end by 2 bases; junction bases not matched to a gene: 4. Here the CDR3 DNA reads TGTGCCAGCAGCGTCTCTACAGGGGCCTACGAGCAGTACTTC. Its translation: CASSVSTGAYEQYF.

The sample holds many counts of this clonotype. The chain has TRBV29-1 and TRBJ2-7; D not resolved. CDR3 length: 12 amino acids. Germline V gene sequence: CDR1 SQVTM, CDR2 ANQGSEA. Trimming removed 7 bases at V and 5 bases at J, with 15 bases between. This CDR3 is CSALRTGDEQYF. The CDR3 DNA reads TGCAGCGCCCTTAGAACGGGCGACGAGCAGTACTTC.

In this sample, this clonotype turned up many times. The rearrangement uses TRBV19 and TRBJ1-2; D remains unclear. This CDR3 has 11 amino acids. Germline CDR1 LNHDA, CDR2 SQIVND (reference sequence). Trimming pared 4 bases from V and 8 bases from J, leaving 8 bases between. CDR3 nucleotide sequence: TGTGCCAGTAGTACCCCGTGGGGCTACACCTTC. Translating gives CASSTPWGYTF.

This clonotype was seen only a few times. CDR3 loop: CASSLRGPLPDTQYF. The CDR3 DNA reads TGTGCCAGCAGTTTGAGGGGGCCCCTCCCAGATACGCAGTATTTT. The J gene is TRBJ2-3, the V gene TRBV27, with TRBD1 matching over 7 bases. Germline assignment: CDR1 MNHEY and CDR2 SMNVEV (reference sequence). The CDR3 length is 15 residues. The junction had 7 bases not matched to a gene; V was cut back by 3 bases and J by 4 bases.

The chain employs TRBV5-1 and TRBJ1-1; D is possibly TRBD1 (6 bases). CDR3 length equals 14 residues. Germline V gene data show CDR1 as SGHRS and CDR2 as YFSETQ. V gave up 4 bases and J gave up 8 bases, with 18 bases separating them. The CDR3 spells CASSLRGTSIEAFF. Written as DNA, the CDR3 is TGCGCCAGCAGCCTAAGGGGGACAAGCATCGAAGCTTTCTTT.

This clonotype has a count of ten or more. The chain is built from TRBV20-1 and TRBJ2-7; 15 bases align to TRBD2. Germline V gives CDR1 DFQATT, CDR2 SNEGSKA (reference sequence). The trim removed 0 bases at V and 2 bases at J, leaving 5 bases unmatched. CDR3 size: 17 residues. CDR3 nucleotide sequence: TGCAGTGCTAGAGATGGACTAGCGGGGGGGTCTCCCTACGAGCAGTACTTC. Protein sequence: CSARDGLAGGSPYEQYF.

This clonotype was detected a few times. This rearrangement joins TRBV29-1 to TRBJ1-2; unclear D gene. V gave up 7 bases and J gave up 6 bases, with 12 bases separating them. The CDR3 extends over 11 amino acids. CDR1 and CDR2 (germline): SQVTM, ANQGSEA. The CDR3 loop reads CSAARGDGYTF. CDR3 coding DNA: TGCAGCGCCGCTCGTGGGGATGGCTACACCTTC.

This chain joins TRBV29-1 and TRBJ1-1; possible D gene TRBD1, 6 bases. The germline V gene encodes CDR1 SQVTM and CDR2 ANQGSEA. Trimming removed 0 bases from V and 7 bases from J, with 15 bases in between. The CDR3 loop spans 14 amino acids. This CDR3 is CSVEDLRGGLEAFF. In nucleotides, the CDR3 is TGCAGCGTTGAAGATCTTCGGGGGGGCCTTGAAGCTTTCTTT.

This clonotype occurred many times. The chain is built from TRBV10-1 and TRBJ1-5; 7 nucleotides agree with TRBD1. J gave up 5 bases and V 8 bases, and 3 bases lay outside the gene matches. The germline V gene has CDR1 WNHNN and CDR2 SYGVQD (reference sequence). This CDR3 has 12 residues. CDR3 loop: CASGTVYQPQHF. DNA for the CDR3: TGCGCCAGCGGGACAGTGTATCAGCCCCAGCATTTT.

The rearrangement joins TRBV19 to TRBJ2-7, with a tentative D call TRBD2 (6 bases). V was cut by 4 bases and J by 0 bases, with 13 bases left in between. CDR1 is LNHDA and CDR2 is SQIVND in the germline V gene (reference sequence). The CDR3 runs 15 residues. The CDR3 DNA reads as TGTGCCAGTAGTACCTTTGCCGGGAGCTCCTACGAGCAGTACTTC. This codes for CASSTFAGSSYEQYF.

V and J are TRBV3-1 and TRBJ1-1, with D perhaps TRBD1 (5 bases). CDR1 is LGHDT, CDR2 YNNKEL, per germline (reference sequence). The CDR3 is 14 amino acids. V was clipped by 1 base and J by 6 bases, with 12 bases between them. The CDR3 loop reads CASSQGPAGPEAFF. The CDR3 DNA sequence: TGTGCCAGCAGCCAAGGTCCAGCAGGGCCTGAAGCTTTCTTT. Full variable domain (outside the CDR3, taken from reference TRBV3-1 and TRBJ1-1): DTAVSQTPKYLVTQMGNDKSIKCEQNLGHDTMYWYKQDSKKFLKIMFSYNNKELIINETVPNRFSPKSPDKAHLNLHINSLELGDSAVYFCASSQGPAGPEAFFGQGTRLTVV.

This clonotype was observed at least ten times. V usage is TRBV6-1 and J usage is TRBJ2-4; D not resolved. The CDR3 contains 15 residues. V lost 5 bases to trimming and J lost 0 bases, with 11 bases between them. The germline CDR1 and CDR2 sequences are MNHNS and SASEGT. CDR3 in amino acids: CASSPIISAKNIQYF. CDR3 nucleotides: TGTGCCAGCAGTCCTATTATATCAGCCAAAAACATTCAGTACTTC.

This clonotype was seen many times. The chain is built from TRBV27 and TRBJ1-2; D perhaps matches TRBD1 (6 bases). Trimming stripped 5 bases from V and 4 bases from J, with 17 bases between. Germline-derived CDR1 and CDR2 are MNHEY and SMNVEV (reference sequence). The CDR3 has 15 residues. CDR3 amino acids: CASSRTGTGTYGYTF. DNA for the CDR3: TGTGCCAGCAGTCGTACAGGGACGGGAACCTATGGCTACACCTTC.

This clonotype was picked up many times. The chain is built from TRBV7-6 and TRBJ2-7; unclear D gene. The CDR3 has 13 residues. V was clipped by 3 bases and J by 5 bases, with 11 bases between them. Germline V gene lookup returns CDR1 SGHVS and CDR2 FNYEAQ. CDR3 nucleotide sequence: TGTGCCAGCAGCTTCCCAGGAAGCCACGAGCAGTACTTC. Its protein is CASSFPGSHEQYF.

This clonotype came up a few times. The chain uses TRBV6-2 or TRBV6-3 and TRBJ1-3; D is unclear. V shed 4 bases and J shed 0 bases, with 19 bases lying between them. The CDR3 runs to 18 residues. CDR1 is MNHEY, CDR2 SVGEGT, per germline. CDR3 in amino acids: CASSSARIPRNSGNTIYF. The CDR3 DNA is TGTGCCAGCAGTTCGGCCAGGATTCCCCGGAACTCTGGAAACACCATATATTTT.